This TCR beta chain was sequenced in a study of T cells in Graves' hyperthyroidism and ophthalmopathy. Overall study context: Blood from the periphery was taken at initial diagnosis, before any treatment.

This clonotype was counted between two and nine times. Its specificity is not known. A read error may account for a junction end that differs from germline. There were TCR beta CDR3 regions amplified from RNA transcripts. The study used the HTBI primer set for a first-round RT-PCR of the TCR CDR3. A single record per CDR3 protein comes from TCRdb applying MiXCR to the multiplex PCR reads. The table includes more than 350,000 distinct CDR3 sequences, nearly 15% detected once. It was uncontrolled infection, other autoimmune disease, pregnancy or lactation that excluded patients. Findings and caveats of the study: The blood repertoire included most of the expanded thyroid clonotypes above 0.001.

This CDR3 spans 13 amino acids. CDR1 is SEHNR and CDR2 is FQNEAQ in the germline V gene (reference sequence). The chain has TRBV7-9 and TRBJ1-1; D is unclear. The source of this sequence is a woman aged 55 to 70 with Graves' ophthalmopathy. Sequencing used blood. CDR3 amino acids: CASSLRMNAEAFF. CDR3 DNA: TGTGCCAGCAGCTTACGCATGAACGCTGAAGCTTTCTTT. The full variable domain, in which reference TRBV7-9 and TRBJ1-1 provide the parts outside the CDR3, is DTGVSQNPRHKITKRGQNVTFRCDPISEHNRLYWYRQTLGQGPEFLTYFQNEAQLEKSRLLSDRFSAERPKGSFSTLEIQRTEQGDSAMYLCASSLRMNAEAFFGQGTRLTVV.